The T cell receptor beta chain under discussion was sequenced for a study of blood T cell repertoires in COVID-19. Sequencing used immunoSEQ multiplex PCR; TCRdb keeps in-frame clones, though not all of them. The sample shows approximately 150,000 clones, roughly 89% of them seen only once. The V and J ends lost 5 bases and 2 bases respectively, with 7 bases between them. This CDR3 has 13 residues. The germline V gene encodes CDR1 SGHVS and CDR2 FQNEAQ. The TCR sequence derives from a woman aged 45 to 65 with acute or convalescent COVID-19. Sequencing was performed on peripheral blood. J is TRBJ1-5 and V is TRBV7-8; TRBD1 is a possible D gene (6 bases). CDR3 in amino acids: CASSAGGNQPQHF. In DNA form, the CDR3 reads TGTGCCAGCAGCGCAGGGGGCAATCAGCCCCAGCATTTT.